These 32 T cell receptor beta chains were all obtained from the same sample, sequenced in a study of blood T cell repertoires in COVID-19 (dated by TCRdb to 2018 to 2020). Library preparation employed the immunoSEQ multiplex PCR assay. TCRdb stores this immuneACCESS table with in-frame sequences only. Part of the clones is absent; in the studies checked, under half of the shortfall reflects unresolved V genes, and no reason is known for the rest. The sample yields about 300,000 clones; about nine tenths were counted once. The ten most abundant clones make up around 1.1% of the sample. Sequenced: PBMCs or T cells enriched from blood (not recorded which). The receptors were gathered from a woman under 40 who had recovered from COVID-19.

This chain connects TRBV5-1 to TRBJ2-3; D might be TRBD1 (5 bases). V dropped 6 bases and J dropped 0 bases, with 17 bases sitting between them. The CDR3 contains 16 residues. The germline V gene has CDR1 SGHRS and CDR2 YFSETQ. The CDR3 sequence is CASTRQGASSTDTQYF. The CDR3 coding sequence is TGCGCCAGCACACGCCAGGGTGCTAGTAGCACAGATACGCAGTATTTT.

The chain combines TRBV28 with TRBJ1-1; D is unresolved. V was clipped by 7 bases and J by 4 bases, with 19 bases between them. Per the germline V gene, CDR1 is MDHEN and CDR2 is SYDVKM. The CDR3 has 15 residues. The DNA of the CDR3 is TGTGCCAGCACTCCTTCGTCCAGTTTCTTCACTGAAGCTTTCTTT. Residues: CASTPSSSFFTEAFF.

The chain combines TRBV11-2 with TRBJ1-6, with D unresolved. Germline V gene lookup returns CDR1 SGHAT and CDR2 FQNNGV. This CDR3 comprises 13 residues. Trimming pared 4 bases from V and 7 bases from J, leaving 8 bases between. The CDR3 region has the DNA TGTGCCAGCAGCTCCCGGGAGAATTCACCCCTCCACTTT. Its translation: CASSSRENSPLHF.

This chain joins TRBV10-3 and TRBJ2-1, with 10 nucleotides matching TRBD1. The CDR3 extends over 15 amino acids. CDR1 and CDR2 (germline): ENHRY, SYGVKD. Trimming took 4 bases from V and 6 from J; bases not matched to a gene: 6. The CDR3 DNA reads as TGTGCCATCAGTGGTCAGGGACAGGGGCGCAATGAGCAGTTCTTC. Protein product: CAISGQGQGRNEQFF.

V and J are TRBV29-1 and TRBJ2-2, with unresolved D. Germline assignment: CDR1 SQVTM and CDR2 ANQGSEA. Trimming took off 4 bases at V and 5 bases at J, with 8 bases between the two ends. This CDR3 region has 12 residues. CDR3 residues: CSVGFRTGELFF. The CDR3 region has the DNA TGCAGCGTTGGTTTTCGGACCGGGGAGCTGTTTTTT.

This rearrangement joins TRBV28 to TRBJ2-7; D is possibly TRBD2 (6 bases). The CDR3 totals 14 residues. V lost 4 bases to trimming and J lost 3 bases, with 13 bases between them. Germline V gene data show CDR1 as MDHEN and CDR2 as SYDVKM. CDR3 protein: CASSSRTKFYEQYF. The CDR3 nucleotides read TGTGCCAGCAGTTCCCGGACTAAGTTCTACGAGCAGTACTTC.

The rearrangement links TRBV4-3 to TRBJ2-7, with a tentative D call TRBD2 (5 bases). V was cut by 0 bases and J by 0 bases, with 12 bases left in between. The CDR3 sequence is 16 residues long. The germline gives CDR1 LGHNA, CDR2 YSLEER. The CDR3 nucleotides read TGCGCCAGCAGCCAAGATGACGGGGAAAGCTCCTACGAGCAGTACTTC. It codes for CASSQDDGESSYEQYF.

J is TRBJ2-3 and V is TRBV7-9; D not certain. The CDR3 length is 13 residues. Trimming left V 3 bases short and J 0 bases short, with 4 bases between. The germline CDR1 and CDR2 sequences are SEHNR and FQNEAQ (reference sequence). The CDR3 DNA sequence: TGTGCCAGCAGCTTTCCTAGCACAGATACGCAGTATTTT. Translating it yields CASSFPSTDTQYF.

V and J are TRBV7-8 and TRBJ1-5, with TRBD1 matching over 8 bases. This CDR3 contains 16 residues. Germline V CDR1 and CDR2: SGHVS, FQNEAQ. V lost 2 bases to trimming and J lost 0 bases; unmatched junction nucleotides: 3. The chain's CDR3 is CASSLQGAGSNQPQHF. CDR3 DNA sequence: TGTGCCAGCAGCTTACAGGGGGCCGGTAGCAATCAGCCCCAGCATTTT.

This clone turned up a few times. The J gene is TRBJ2-6, the V gene TRBV7-9; D perhaps matches TRBD2 (6 bases). The CDR3 covers 15 residues. Trimming took 5 bases from V and 3 from J, leaving 11 bases between them. The germline V gene encodes CDR1 SEHNR and CDR2 FQNEAQ (reference sequence). CDR3 in amino acids: CASSPDGGGANVLTF. Written as DNA, the CDR3 is TGTGCCAGCAGCCCGGACGGGGGTGGGGCCAACGTCCTGACTTTC. Complete variable domain (other parts from reference TRBV7-9 and TRBJ2-6): DTGVSQNPRHKITKRGQNVTFRCDPISEHNRLYWYRQTLGQGPEFLTYFQNEAQLEKSRLLSDRFSAERPKGSFSTLEIQRTEQGDSAMYLCASSPDGGGANVLTFGAGSRLTVL.

V usage is TRBV29-1 and J usage is TRBJ2-3, with 9 bases identical to TRBD1. Trimming at V came to 4 bases and at J to 5 bases, leaving 1 base not matched to a gene. The CDR3 spans 12 residues. Germline V CDR1 and CDR2: SQVTM, ANQGSEA. CDR3 nucleotide sequence: TGCAGCGTTGGACAGGGGGGAGATACGCAGTATTTT. As protein: CSVGQGGDTQYF.

The chain uses TRBV7-2 and TRBJ1-2; TRBD1 agrees at 7 bases. With 1 base clipped from V and 2 bases from J, the junction kept 4 bases outside the gene matches. Germline V gene data show CDR1 as SGHTA and CDR2 as FQGNSA. This CDR3 has 15 amino acids. The CDR3 coding sequence is TGTGCCAGCAGCTTAGGCCAGGGGGAGAACTATGGCTACACCTTC. It yields the protein CASSLGQGENYGYTF.

The chain uses TRBV19 and TRBJ2-7, with TRBD2 matching 7 bases. The CDR3 contains 15 residues. Losses at the gene ends were 1 base for V and 0 bases for J; bases not matched to a gene: 3. Germline V gives CDR1 LNHDA, CDR2 SQIVND (reference sequence). This CDR3 is CASSIVTGGSYEQYF. The CDR3 nucleotides read TGTGCCAGTAGTATAGTAACGGGAGGCTCCTACGAGCAGTACTTC.

This clone was observed a single time. CDR3 in amino acids: CASSDPLAGVGTDTQYF. In nucleotides, the CDR3 is TGTGCCAGCAGTGACCCCCTAGCGGGAGTTGGCACAGATACGCAGTATTTT. V is TRBV6-2 or TRBV6-3 and J is TRBJ2-3; 10 bases align to TRBD2. The CDR3 sequence is 17 residues long. Germline CDR1 and CDR2: MNHEY and SVGEGT. V shed 5 bases, J shed 1 base, and the junction held 9 bases outside the gene matches.

In nucleotides, the CDR3 is TGTGCCAGCAGTTTTGTTAGACGGGACAATGAGCAGTTCTTC. Translated, it gives CASSFVRRDNEQFF. The chain uses TRBV6-2 or TRBV6-3 and TRBJ2-1; D not certain. Looked up from germline, CDR1 is MNHEY and CDR2 is SVGEGT. The V end lost 4 bases, the J end lost 5 bases, and 12 bases lay between the germline ends. The CDR3 is 14 residues long.

In this sample, this clone turned up a few times. This chain uses TRBV7-9 with TRBJ2-5; D gene unclear. CDR1 and CDR2 (germline): SEHNR, FQNEAQ (reference sequence). This CDR3 contains 12 residues. The V and J ends lost 3 bases and 5 bases respectively, with 7 bases between them. The CDR3 sequence: CASSFGRETQYF. DNA of the CDR3: TGTGCCAGCAGCTTTGGTCGGGAGACCCAGTACTTC.

This rearrangement joins TRBV5-8 to TRBJ2-1; 13 bases match TRBD2. V lost 0 bases, J lost 5 bases, and 5 bases stayed unmatched. CDR1 SGHTS and CDR2 YDEGEE come from the germline V gene. The CDR3 covers 17 residues. The CDR3 region is CASSLAKLAGGNNEQFF. In nucleotides, the CDR3 is TGTGCCAGCAGCTTGGCCAAACTAGCGGGAGGGAACAATGAGCAGTTCTTC.

This clone was observed a single time. In DNA, the CDR3 is TGTGCCAGCAGCAACGACAGGGGGAGTGAAGCTTTCTTT. Residues: CASSNDRGSEAFF. This chain uses TRBV28 with TRBJ1-1, with 9 nucleotides matching TRBD1. Germline-derived CDR1 and CDR2 are MDHEN and SYDVKM. The CDR3 has 13 amino acids. V dropped 6 bases and J dropped 7; count of bases not matched to a gene: 6.

The chain carries TRBV28 and TRBJ2-3; D may be TRBD1 (6 bases). Germline values: CDR1 MDHEN, CDR2 SYDVKM. Deletions cut 7 bases from V and 4 bases from J, with 15 bases between. The CDR3 is 14 amino acids. CDR3 nucleotides: TGTGCCAGCATGCAGGGGACCTTCGCAGATACGCAGTATTTT. Encoded protein: CASMQGTFADTQYF.

The V and J genes are TRBV28 and TRBJ2-1, with a weak D call TRBD2 (5 bases). The germline CDR1 and CDR2 sequences are MDHEN and SYDVKM. Trimming cost V 5 bases and J 3 bases, with 17 bases left between them. The CDR3 totals 16 residues. CDR3 in amino acids: CASSPHEGGRYNEQFF. For the CDR3, the DNA is TGTGCCAGCAGTCCCCATGAGGGCGGGCGCTACAATGAGCAGTTCTTC.

This CDR3 reads CASAYRDPEAFF. CDR3 bases: TGTGCCAGCGCATACAGGGACCCTGAAGCTTTCTTT. The genes are TRBV18 and TRBJ1-1, with D perhaps TRBD1 (6 bases). The CDR3 contains 12 residues. Trimming took 8 bases from V and 6 from J, leaving 13 bases between them. Germline V gives CDR1 KGHSH, CDR2 LQKENI.

The genes are TRBV7-2 and TRBJ1-6; D call uncertain. The CDR3 is 14 residues long. Germline lookup yields CDR1 SGHTA and CDR2 FQGNSA. V lost 1 base to trimming and J lost 10 bases, with 11 bases between them. The CDR3 DNA reads as TGTGCCAGCAGCTTAGATGGAGGGATCTCACCCCTCCACTTT. Protein: CASSLDGGISPLHF.

The chain employs TRBV19 and TRBJ1-4, with unresolved D. The CDR3 totals 14 residues. Between the trimmed V and J ends, which lost 6 bases and 0 bases, there was a span of 8 bases. CDR1 is LNHDA and CDR2 is SQIVND in the germline V gene (reference sequence). The CDR3 loop reads CASSAEATNEKLFF. CDR3 DNA: TGTGCCAGTAGCGCAGAAGCAACTAATGAAAAACTGTTTTTT.

This CDR3 is CASSLIGTGDNTEAFF. DNA of the CDR3: TGCGCCAGCAGCTTGATCGGTACAGGCGATAACACTGAAGCTTTCTTT. The V gene is TRBV5-1, the J gene TRBJ1-1; D perhaps matches TRBD1 (5 bases). With 1 base removed from V and 2 bases from J, the gap between germline ends came to 15 bases. This CDR3 is built from 16 residues. Germline V CDR1 and CDR2: SGHRS, YFSETQ. Complete variable domain (other parts from reference TRBV5-1 and TRBJ1-1): KAGVTQTPRYLIKTRGQQVTLSCSPISGHRSVSWYQQTPGQGLQFLFEYFSETQRNKGNFPGRFSGRQFSNSRSEMNVSTLELGDSALYLCASSLIGTGDNTEAFFGQGTRLTVV.

The V call is TRBV19, the J call TRBJ2-1, with 10 positions matching TRBD2. This CDR3 is 14 amino acids long. CDR1 is LNHDA, CDR2 SQIVND, per germline (reference sequence). V lost 4 bases and J lost 4; bases outside the gene matches: 1. CDR3 residues: CASSTTSGYNEQFF. CDR3 in DNA: TGTGCCAGTAGTACGACTAGCGGGTACAATGAGCAGTTCTTC. The entire variable domain, with the rest obtained from reference TRBV19 and TRBJ2-1, is as follows: DGGITQSPKYLFRKEGQNVTLSCEQNLNHDAMYWYRQDPGQGLRLIYYSQIVNDFQKGDIAEGYSVSREKKESFPLTVTSAQKNPTAFYLCASSTTSGYNEQFFGPGTRLTVL.

V usage is TRBV5-5 and J usage is TRBJ2-5; no definite D call. This CDR3 has 14 residues. V was cut by 0 bases and J by 7 bases, with 13 bases left in between. The germline CDR1 and CDR2 sequences are SGHKS and YYEKEE (reference sequence). CDR3 amino acids: CASSLALGGGTQYF. The DNA of the CDR3 is TGTGCCAGCAGCTTGGCCTTAGGTGGCGGGACCCAGTACTTC.

This chain joins TRBV7-2 and TRBJ1-1; D is possibly TRBD1 (6 bases). Between the trimmed V and J ends, which lost 6 bases and 5 bases, there was a span of 10 bases. This CDR3 is 12 amino acids long. Germline CDR1 SGHTA, CDR2 FQGNSA. CDR3 region: CASRYRETEAFF. CDR3 nucleotide sequence: TGTGCCAGCAGGTACAGGGAGACTGAAGCTTTCTTT.

The chain combines TRBV6-2 or TRBV6-3 with TRBJ1-1; TRBD1 might be the D (5 bases). Germline values: CDR1 MNHEY, CDR2 SVGEGT. The CDR3 totals 18 residues. The V end was cut by 0 bases, the J end by 1 base, with 18 bases between. CDR3 region: CASSYSIGEGFPNTEAFF. CDR3 sequence (DNA): TGTGCCAGCAGTTACTCGATCGGGGAGGGGTTCCCGAACACTGAAGCTTTCTTT.

V gene TRBV7-6 combines with J gene TRBJ1-1; tentatively, D is TRBD1 (6 bases). This CDR3 comprises 14 residues. The V end lost 5 bases, the J end lost 1 base, and 11 bases lay between the germline ends. Per germline, CDR1 SGHVS and CDR2 FNYEAQ. CDR3 in amino acids: CASSPGHSNTEAFF. The CDR3 DNA follows: TGTGCCAGCAGCCCGGGACACTCGAACACTGAAGCTTTCTTT.

This rearrangement joins TRBV4-2 to TRBJ2-3; D not certain. The germline V and J ends were trimmed by 0 bases and 6 bases, with 10 bases remaining between them. The germline CDR1 and CDR2 sequences are LGHNA and YNFKEQ. This CDR3 is built from 14 residues. The CDR3 nucleotides read TGTGCCAGCAGCCAAGAGTTGACTGGGGATACGCAGTATTTT. Translated, it gives CASSQELTGDTQYF.

This chain connects TRBV30 to TRBJ2-1; 8 positions match TRBD2. In germline, CDR1 is GTSNPN, CDR2 SVGIG (reference sequence). V trimming: 0 bases; J trimming: 6 bases; junction bases outside the gene matches: 7. The CDR3 runs 15 residues. The CDR3 DNA reads TGTGCCTGGAGTGTAACAGCGGGAGTTGGCAATGAGCAGTTCTTC. Residues: CAWSVTAGVGNEQFF. Using reference TRBV30 and TRBJ2-1 for the parts outside the CDR3, the full variable domain is SQTIHQWPATLVQPVGSPLSLECTVEGTSNPNLYWYRQAAGRGLQLLFYSVGIGQISSEVPQNLSASRPQDRQFILSSKKLLLSDSGFYLCAWSVTAGVGNEQFFGPGTRLTVL.

This sequence joins TRBV5-5 and TRBJ2-2; no definite D call. Trimming shortened V by 5 bases and J by 5 bases, and 7 bases separated the two germline ends. In germline, CDR1 is SGHKS, CDR2 YYEKEE (reference sequence). There are 12 residues in the CDR3. The CDR3 sequence: CASRDWTGELFF. CDR3 sequence (DNA): TGTGCCAGCAGAGACTGGACCGGGGAGCTGTTTTTT.